This entry concerns a single TCR beta chain. The antigen remains unidentified. The data were taken from a study of lymphopenia after photon versus proton radiotherapy. General study points: After lymphocyte nadir, photon-treated repertoires showed oligoclonal expansion, especially CD8+ Temra. Better survival with proton therapy was suggested as possible, not demonstrated. Larger post-nadir TCR diversity loss correlated inversely with survival in deceased patients.

Sequenced by immunoSEQ multiplex PCR; TCRdb stores in-frame clones only, minus some. The table shows 30,000 to 40,000 clones, with over 70% occurring only once. CDR1 is SGHTA, CDR2 FQGTGA, per germline. Losses at the gene ends were 3 bases for V and 0 bases for J; bases not matched to a gene: 11. This CDR3 has 18 residues. Source: peripheral blood, taken from a patient treated with proton-based radiotherapy. This chain links TRBV7-3 with TRBJ2-3; 8 bases map to TRBD1. This TCR was sampled from a woman aged 70-85 years with pancreatic cancer. The CDR3 loop reads CASSFTFPGQASTDTQYF. CDR3 sequence (DNA): TGTGCCAGCAGCTTTACTTTCCCGGGACAGGCTAGCACAGATACGCAGTATTTT.